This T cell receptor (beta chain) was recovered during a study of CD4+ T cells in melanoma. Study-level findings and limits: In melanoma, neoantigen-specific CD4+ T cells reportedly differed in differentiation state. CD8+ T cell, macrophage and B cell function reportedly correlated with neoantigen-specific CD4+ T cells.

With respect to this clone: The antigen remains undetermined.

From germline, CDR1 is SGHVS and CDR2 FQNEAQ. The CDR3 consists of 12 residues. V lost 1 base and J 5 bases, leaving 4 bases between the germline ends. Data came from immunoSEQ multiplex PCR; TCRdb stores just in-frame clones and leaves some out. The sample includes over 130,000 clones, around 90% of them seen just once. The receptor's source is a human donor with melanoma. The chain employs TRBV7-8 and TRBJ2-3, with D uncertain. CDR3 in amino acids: CASSLGRDTQYF. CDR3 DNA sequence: TGTGCCAGCAGCTTAGGTAGAGATACGCAGTATTTT.